The rows below give T cell receptor beta chains drawn from one sample of a study of blood T cells in healthy people across ages. Via MiXCR, TCRdb re-called the 5' RACE reads, giving one row per CDR3 protein. The sample contains roughly 700,000 distinct CDR3 sequences, more than 40% of which appear only once. The specimen was blood. The receptors were sampled from an older woman in good health. CDR3s include the opening cysteine and the closing phenylalanine or tryptophan. D genes are given only for firm matches. Size values are once, few and many counts, or a class for expanded clones, and some rows have none.

V: TRBV4-1; J: TRBJ1-5; size: .; D: TRBD1; DNA: TGCGCCAGCAGCCCAGATAAAGGGGGCGGGAGCTTTGGCAATCAGCCCCAGCATTTT; CDR3: CASSPDKGGGSFGNQPQHF
V: TRBV19; J: TRBJ2-6; size: .; D: .; DNA: TGTGCCAGTAGTATACGGGGGACGGCCTTGGTTGCCAACGTCCTGACTTTC; CDR3: CASSIRGTALVANVLTF
V: TRBV20-1; J: TRBJ2-3; size: .; D: .; DNA: TGCAGTGCTCGCATAGTAGCCCTCCTTACGCAGTATTTT; CDR3: CSARIVALLTQYF
V: TRBV9; J: TRBJ2-1; size: .; D: TRBD1; DNA: TGTGCCAGCAGTTATCCACAGGGGGCTACAGTCTTC; CDR3: CASSYPQGATVF
V: TRBV6-5; J: TRBJ2-5; size: few; D: .; DNA: TGTGCCAGCAGTCCTCTAGGAGGGATGCAAGAGACCCAGTACTTC; CDR3: CASSPLGGMQETQYF
V: TRBV28; J: TRBJ2-5; size: few; D: .; DNA: TGTGCCGTAGGGGCAGGGTGGCAAGAGACCCAGTACTTC; CDR3: CAVGAGWQETQYF
V: TRBV7-2; J: TRBJ1-4; size: few; D: TRBD1; DNA: TGTGCCAGCAGCTTAGGGCCGACAGGGACCTTTGAAAAACTGTTTTTT; CDR3: CASSLGPTGTFEKLFF
V: TRBV7-3; J: TRBJ2-5; size: .; D: .; DNA: TGTGCCAGCAGCTTAACTAGGACTAATGAGCAGTACTTC; CDR3: CASSLTRTNEQYF
V: TRBV27; J: TRBJ1-2; size: .; D: .; DNA: TGTGCCAGCAGCGTGGGCGCCCAGTCTGGCTACACCTTC; CDR3: CASSVGAQSGYTF
V: TRBV5-1; J: TRBJ2-7; size: few; D: TRBD2; DNA: TGCGCCAGCAGCCCAGGGACTAGCGGGAAGTATGAGCAGTACTTC; CDR3: CASSPGTSGKYEQYF
V: TRBV27; J: TRBJ2-3; size: few; D: .; DNA: TGTGCCAGCAGTTTCCTGACAAGACGCACAGATACGCAGTATTTT; CDR3: CASSFLTRRTDTQYF
V: TRBV29-1; J: TRBJ2-1; size: .; D: TRBD2; DNA: TGCAGCGCCAAATGGACTAGCGGGGGGAAGGAGTACAATGAGCAGTTCTTC; CDR3: CSAKWTSGGKEYNEQFF
V: TRBV6-2/TRBV6-3; J: TRBJ2-6; size: .; D: TRBD2; DNA: TGTGCCAGCAGTAGCGGGAGGACCTCTGGGGCCAACGTCCTGACTTTC; CDR3: CASSSGRTSGANVLTF
V: TRBV7-8; J: TRBJ2-1; size: .; D: TRBD2; DNA: TGTGCCGGAAAAAAAGGGACTAGCAATGAGCAGTTCTTC; CDR3: CAGKKGTSNEQFF
V: TRBV20-1; J: TRBJ1-1; size: .; D: TRBD1; DNA: TGCAGTGCTAGGCGTCAGGGGGCGGCTGCTGAAGCTTTCTTT; CDR3: CSARRQGAAAEAFF
V: TRBV28; J: TRBJ2-7; size: .; D: TRBD2; DNA: TGTGCCAGCAGCCCGGGGGGGACGAGGTCCTACGAGCAGTACTTC; CDR3: CASSPGGTRSYEQYF
V: TRBV27; J: TRBJ2-7; size: .; D: .; DNA: TGTGCCAGCAGTTTTTCCGCAGGGGCCTCATCCTACGAGCAGTACTTC; CDR3: CASSFSAGASSYEQYF
V: TRBV6-1; J: TRBJ2-1; size: few; D: TRBD1; DNA: TGTGCCAGCAGTGAAGCCTTTCTGGCAGGGGGTTTCAATGAGCAGTTCTTC; CDR3: CASSEAFLAGGFNEQFF
V: TRBV7-2; J: TRBJ2-5; size: .; D: .; DNA: TGTGCCAGCAGCTTTCAGGGGAGGGACTCCCTGGGCGAGACCCAGTACTTC; CDR3: CASSFQGRDSLGETQYF
V: TRBV20-1; J: TRBJ2-3; size: .; D: .; DNA: TGCAGTGCGGGAGGGGGTACAACTACGCAGTATTTT; CDR3: CSAGGGTTTQYF